The 3 T cell receptor beta chains below all came from one sample that was sequenced in a study of blood T cell repertoires in COVID-19. The repertoire was sequenced with immunoSEQ multiplex PCR; TCRdb's copy has only in-frame clones and lacks some. Among roughly 250,000 clones listed, about 90% were seen once. Sequencing was carried out using PBMCs or T cells enriched from blood (not recorded which). These receptors were collected from a middle-aged woman with acute COVID-19.

This clone showed up just a few times. This chain connects TRBV7-2 to TRBJ2-7; D ambiguous. The length of the CDR3 is 13 residues. Trimming removed 1 base at V and 3 bases at J, with 7 bases between. Looked up from germline, CDR1 is SGHTA and CDR2 is FQGNSA. The CDR3 loop is CASSLVAGYEQYF. The CDR3 coding sequence is TGTGCCAGCAGCTTAGTTGCCGGCTACGAGCAGTACTTC.

V and J are TRBV19 and TRBJ2-7; 12 bases align to TRBD1. Per germline, CDR1 LNHDA and CDR2 SQIVND (reference sequence). This CDR3 region has 15 residues. The V segment lost 6 bases and the J segment 7 bases; nucleotides outside the gene matches: 10. The CDR3 loop reads CASRPGTGGSREQYF. The CDR3, as DNA: TGTGCCAGTAGGCCCGGGACAGGGGGCTCTCGGGAGCAGTACTTC.

The chain couples TRBV2 to TRBJ2-1, with D maybe TRBD2 (6 bases). The germline V gene has CDR1 SNHLY and CDR2 FYNNEI. This CDR3 has 11 residues. Trimming took 7 bases from V and 7 from J, leaving 8 bases between them. The CDR3 DNA follows: TGTGCCAGCACAGGGAGGAATGAGCAGTTCTTC. Amino acids: CASTGRNEQFF.